This T cell receptor beta chain is from a study of identical twins. This clonotype occurred many times. Germline CDR1 reads SGHKS; CDR2 reads YYEKEE (reference sequence). V dropped 0 bases and J dropped 4; count of bases not matched to a gene: 6. This CDR3 is 15 amino acids long. TCRdb called the 5' RACE reads again in MiXCR, with one record for every CDR3 protein. The repertoire has about 570,000 distinct CDR3 sequences, approximately 10% of them found once; the top ten carry around 3.2%. These data also featured in a second study, about yellow fever vaccine responses in identical twins.

This receptor was taken from a woman under 30 in good health. The chain employs TRBV5-5 and TRBJ1-2; 7 bases line up with TRBD1. The sample comprised PBMCs. Here the CDR3 reads CASSLEPGQSYGYTF. The CDR3 DNA follows: TGTGCCAGCAGCTTGGAACCGGGACAGAGCTATGGCTACACCTTC.